The 6 T cell receptor beta chains below all came from one sample that was sequenced in a study of cytomegalovirus exposure and HLA in healthy donors. Use of 60 Vbeta and 13 Jbeta primers characterized the PCR. Clones were sequenced by immunoSEQ multiplex PCR, and TCRdb holds only the in-frame ones, with some missing. In the table there are 150,000 to 200,000 clones, around four fifths of which are singletons. The sequencing input was PBMCs. These receptors originate from a woman in her forties or fifties in good health and CMV-seronegative.

The chain has TRBV6-1 and TRBJ1-6; D perhaps matches TRBD1 (6 bases). V lost 9 bases and J lost 7, with 19 bases in between. The CDR3 loop spans 15 amino acids. Germline assignment: CDR1 MNHNS and CDR2 SASEGT. For the CDR3, the DNA is TGTGCCAGTATCGAAGGGGGGGGAGTAAATTCACCCCTCCACTTT. Residues: CASIEGGGVNSPLHF.

The chain combines TRBV2 with TRBJ1-2, with D possibly being TRBD1 (5 bases). V was pared by 6 bases and J by 4 bases, with 9 bases between. This CDR3 spans 12 amino acids. From germline, CDR1 is SNHLY and CDR2 FYNNEI. The DNA for the CDR3 is TGTGCCAGCAGCGTACAGGCCTATGGCTACACCTTC. Its translation: CASSVQAYGYTF.

The rearrangement uses TRBV27 and TRBJ1-5, with 9 bases identical to TRBD1. The V gene's germline CDR1 is MNHEY and CDR2 SMNVEV (reference sequence). The CDR3 has 17 residues. The V gene end was trimmed by 1 base and the J gene end by 4 bases; junction bases not matched to a gene: 8. This CDR3 reads CASSLWAGQGRNQPQHF. In DNA, the CDR3 is TGTGCCAGCAGTTTATGGGCGGGACAGGGACGGAATCAGCCCCAGCATTTT.

This sequence joins TRBV10-3 and TRBJ2-7; 8 bases line up with TRBD2. Germline V gene lookup returns CDR1 ENHRY and CDR2 SYGVKD. With 8 bases clipped from V and 3 bases from J, the junction kept 9 bases outside the gene matches. The CDR3 is 14 amino acids. The CDR3 DNA reads TGTGCCATCGGCCGGCGGGAGGACCACTACGAGCAGTACTTC. Translated, it gives CAIGRREDHYEQYF.

V usage is TRBV4-3 and J usage is TRBJ2-7, with 7 bases fitting TRBD2. CDR3 length equals 14 residues. Trimming removed 0 bases from V and 7 bases from J; junction bases left unmatched: 6. Germline CDR1 LGHNA, CDR2 YSLEER. Here the CDR3 DNA reads TGCGCCAGCAGCCAAGAACGACGAGCGGGAGAGCAGTACTTC. Translation gives CASSQERRAGEQYF.

This sequence joins TRBV6-5 and TRBJ1-1; 7 bases agree with TRBD1. V lost 1 base, J lost 5 bases, and 7 bases stayed unmatched. Germline loops: CDR1 MNHEY, CDR2 SVGAGI. The CDR3 has 15 amino acids. The CDR3 DNA is TGTGCCAGCAGTTACTTAGACAGGGCTTGGACTGAAGCTTTCTTT. Its translation: CASSYLDRAWTEAFF.